The rows below give T cell receptor beta chains drawn from one sample of a study of cytomegalovirus exposure and HLA in healthy donors. Clones were sequenced by immunoSEQ multiplex PCR, and TCRdb holds only the in-frame ones, with some missing. This table has roughly 100,000 clones, around three quarters appearing once. The specimen sequenced was PBMCs. The receptors come from a boy younger than 18 in good health and CMV-seronegative. Each CDR3 is given with its conserved first and last residue. A D gene is named only where the DNA matches it firmly. For some rows the clone size is stated as once, few or many, or as a class when expanded; others skip it.

CDR3 | DNA | J | V | D | size
CASSVVGRRGDTQYF | TGTGCCAGCAGCGTAGTGGGCAGGAGGGGAGATACGCAGTATTTT | TRBJ2-3 | TRBV9 | NA | NA
CASSVGGWNTEAFF | TGTGCCAGCAGTGTCGGGGGATGGAACACTGAAGCTTTCTTT | TRBJ1-1 | TRBV2 | NA | NA
CASSSRLAGGPYEQYF | TGTGCCAGCAGCTCGCGACTAGCGGGGGGCCCTTACGAGCAGTACTTC | TRBJ2-7 | TRBV7-2 | TRBD2 | few
CASSPQVSYNEQFF | TGTGCCAGCAGCCCCCAGGTCTCCTACAATGAGCAGTTCTTC | TRBJ2-1 | TRBV9 | NA | NA
CASGGTRVTSGTANYEQYF | TGTGCCAGCGGAGGGACGAGAGTAACCTCCGGGACAGCTAACTACGAGCAGTACTTC | TRBJ2-7 | TRBV21-1 | NA | NA
CASSPSGGGNTEAFF | TGTGCCAGCAGCCCCTCAGGGGGAGGGAACACTGAAGCTTTCTTT | TRBJ1-1 | TRBV28 | TRBD1 | NA
CASSLDGGWAFF | TGTGCCAGCAGCTTAGATGGGGGCTGGGCTTTCTTT | TRBJ1-1 | TRBV7-6 | NA | few
CASSLYGGGGTEAFF | TGCGCCAGCAGCTTGTACGGGGGAGGCGGCACTGAAGCTTTCTTT | TRBJ1-1 | TRBV5-1 | NA | NA
CASSPQGQNYGYTF | TGCGCCAGCAGCCCCCAGGGACAGAACTATGGCTACACCTTC | TRBJ1-2 | TRBV4-1 | TRBD1 | once
CASEREITDTQYF | TGTGCCAGCGAGCGGGAGATAACAGATACGCAGTATTTT | TRBJ2-3 | TRBV2 | TRBD2 | NA
CASSLTGSRDQPQHF | TGCGCCAGCAGCCTGACGGGTTCCCGGGATCAGCCCCAGCATTTT | TRBJ1-5 | TRBV4-3 | NA | once
CASRRTVGNYGYTF | TGCGCCAGCAGACGGACTGTTGGGAACTATGGCTACACCTTC | TRBJ1-2 | TRBV4-3 | NA | NA
CAISAGQWNTEAFF | TGTGCCATCAGTGCGGGACAGTGGAACACTGAAGCTTTCTTT | TRBJ1-1 | TRBV10-3 | TRBD1 | NA
CAISGGREDREALLNTEAFF | TGTGCCATCAGTGGGGGAAGAGAGGACAGGGAGGCCCTTTTGAACACTGAAGCTTTCTTT | TRBJ1-1 | TRBV10-3 | TRBD1 | NA
CASSLQGNEAFF | TGTGCCAGCAGCTTGCAGGGAAATGAAGCTTTCTTT | TRBJ1-1 | TRBV11-3 | NA | once
CASRERGHGGFF | TGTGCCAGCAGGGAACGGGGTCACGGTGGGTTCTTC | TRBJ2-1 | TRBV2 | NA | NA
CASSLAGGDWGYGYTF | TGTGCCAGCAGCTTAGCGGGCGGGGATTGGGGCTATGGCTACACCTTC | TRBJ1-2 | TRBV7-8 | NA | NA
CASRREQETQYF | TGTGCCAGCAGACGGGAGCAAGAGACCCAGTACTTC | TRBJ2-5 | TRBV2 | NA | NA
CASSHRDVGGQPQHF | TGTGCCAGCAGCCACCGGGACGTGGGAGGGCAGCCCCAGCATTTT | TRBJ1-5 | TRBV28 | NA | NA
CASSIITGRNQPQHF | TGTGCCAGTAGTATTATAACAGGCCGCAATCAGCCCCAGCATTTT | TRBJ1-5 | TRBV19 | NA | NA
CASSIDRGLYEQYF | TGCGCCAGCAGCATTGACAGGGGTCTTTACGAGCAGTACTTC | TRBJ2-7 | TRBV5-1 | TRBD1 | NA
CASRVTSGAYNEQFF | TGTGCCAGCAGGGTGACTAGCGGGGCCTACAATGAGCAGTTCTTC | TRBJ2-1 | TRBV14 | TRBD2 | NA
CASSLEGGIQETQYF | TGCGCCAGCAGCTTGGAAGGGGGTATACAAGAGACCCAGTACTTC | TRBJ2-5 | TRBV5-1 | NA | NA
CASSPGTAQETQYF | TGTGCCAGCTCACCCGGGACAGCCCAAGAGACCCAGTACTTC | TRBJ2-5 | TRBV18 | TRBD1 | NA
CASSVDRSMNTEAFF | TGTGCCAGCAGCGTTGACAGGTCCATGAACACTGAAGCTTTCTTT | TRBJ1-1 | TRBV9 | NA | NA
CASSLDWATYEQYF | TGTGCCAGCAGCTTAGATTGGGCCACCTACGAGCAGTACTTC | TRBJ2-7 | TRBV11-2 | NA | once
CASSQDFGGITYEQYF | TGTGCCAGCAGCCAAGATTTCGGGGGGATTACCTACGAGCAGTACTTC | TRBJ2-7 | TRBV4-2 | TRBD2 | NA
CASGLSGSDTEAFF | TGTGCTAGTGGTTTGTCGGGGTCCGACACTGAAGCTTTCTTT | TRBJ1-1 | TRBV12-5 | NA | few
CASSPYWLEVSYGYTF | TGTGCCAGCAGCCCCTATTGGTTAGAAGTTTCCTATGGCTACACCTTC | TRBJ1-2 | TRBV7-3 | NA | NA
CASSLDYRQPQHF | TGTGCCAGCAGCTTAGACTATCGTCAGCCCCAGCATTTT | TRBJ1-5 | TRBV7-2 | NA | NA
CASSPTTNTDTQYF | TGTGCCAGCAGCCCGACTACTAACACAGATACGCAGTATTTT | TRBJ2-3 | TRBV7-9 | NA | few
CSSSLGTVEAFF | TGTTCCAGCAGCTTAGGGACTGTCGAAGCTTTCTTT | TRBJ1-1 | TRBV7-9 | NA | NA
CARSEYEQYF | TGTGCCAGGAGCGAGTACGAGCAGTACTTC | TRBJ2-7 | TRBV5-3 | NA | NA
CASSDGTGDSDTQYF | TGTGCCAGCAGTGACGGTACGGGGGACTCAGATACGCAGTATTTT | TRBJ2-3 | TRBV6-4 | NA | NA
CASSAHSNQPQHF | TGTGCCAGCAGCGCGCACAGCAATCAGCCCCAGCATTTT | TRBJ1-5 | TRBV7-6 | NA | once
CASSLALLGQGRLFF | TGTGCCAGCAGCTTAGCGCTATTGGGACAGGGGAGGCTGTTTTTT | TRBJ1-4 | TRBV7-9 | TRBD1 | NA
CASSSTGQGTEAFF | TGTGCCAGCAGCTCGACAGGGCAGGGCACTGAAGCTTTCTTT | TRBJ1-1 | TRBV5-4 | TRBD1 | NA
CASSLSPKQGLSYEQYF | TGTGCCAGCAGTTTATCCCCAAAACAGGGTTTGTCCTACGAGCAGTACTTC | TRBJ2-7 | TRBV28 | NA | NA
CASSVAPRGLTDTQYF | TGTGCCAGCAGCGTAGCACCGCGGGGGCTCACAGATACGCAGTATTTT | TRBJ2-3 | TRBV9 | NA | once
CASSFNGADTQYF | TGTGCCAGCAGTTTTAACGGGGCAGATACGCAGTATTTT | TRBJ2-3 | TRBV28 | NA | few
CASSLISTLSRVNEQFF | TGTGCCAGCAGCCTCATCTCGACTCTATCACGGGTCAATGAGCAGTTCTTC | TRBJ2-1 | TRBV2 | NA | NA
CASSPQGAANEKLFF | TGCGCCAGCAGCCCCCAGGGGGCAGCTAATGAAAAACTGTTTTTT | TRBJ1-4 | TRBV23-1 | TRBD1 | NA
CASSTGQGNEKLFF | TGTGCCAGCAGCACGGGACAGGGTAATGAAAAACTGTTTTTT | TRBJ1-4 | TRBV7-9 | TRBD1 | NA
CSAGFRGSSYEQYF | TGCAGCGCCGGGTTTCGTGGGAGCTCCTACGAGCAGTACTTC | TRBJ2-7 | TRBV29-1 | NA | NA
CASRSSGRAYEQYF | TGTGCCAGCAGGTCTAGCGGGAGGGCCTACGAGCAGTACTTC | TRBJ2-7 | TRBV5-4 | TRBD2 | NA
CASRTDRGPHNEQFF | TGTGCCAGCAGGACCGACAGGGGGCCCCACAATGAGCAGTTCTTC | TRBJ2-1 | TRBV5-8 | TRBD1 | few
CASSPRRGVNEQFF | TGTGCCAGCAGCCCTCGAAGGGGCGTGAATGAGCAGTTCTTC | TRBJ2-1 | TRBV14 | NA | NA